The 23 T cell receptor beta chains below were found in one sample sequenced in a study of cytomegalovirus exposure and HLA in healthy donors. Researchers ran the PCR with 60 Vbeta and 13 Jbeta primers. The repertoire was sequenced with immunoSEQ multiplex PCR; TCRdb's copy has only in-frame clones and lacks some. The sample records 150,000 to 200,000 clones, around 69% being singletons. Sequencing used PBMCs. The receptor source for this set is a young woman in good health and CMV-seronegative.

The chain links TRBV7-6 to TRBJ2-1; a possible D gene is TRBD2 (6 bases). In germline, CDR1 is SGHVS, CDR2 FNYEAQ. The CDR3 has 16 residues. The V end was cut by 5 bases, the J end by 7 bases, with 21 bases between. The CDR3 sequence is CASSPLSGTVVNEQFF. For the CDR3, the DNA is TGTGCCAGCAGCCCTTTGTCCGGGACTGTAGTTAATGAGCAGTTCTTC. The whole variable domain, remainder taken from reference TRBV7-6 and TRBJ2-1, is GAGVSQSPRYKVTKRGQDVALRCDPISGHVSLYWYRQALGQGPEFLTYFNYEAQQDKSGLPNDRFSAERPEGSISTLTIQRTEQRDSAMYRCASSPLSGTVVNEQFFGPGTRLTVL.

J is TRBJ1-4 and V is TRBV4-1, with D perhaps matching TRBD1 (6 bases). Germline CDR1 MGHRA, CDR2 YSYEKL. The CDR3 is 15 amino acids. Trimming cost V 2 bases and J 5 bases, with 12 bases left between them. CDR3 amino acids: CASSQLGQSNEKLFF. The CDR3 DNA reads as TGCGCCAGCAGCCAACTTGGACAGTCGAATGAAAAACTGTTTTTT.

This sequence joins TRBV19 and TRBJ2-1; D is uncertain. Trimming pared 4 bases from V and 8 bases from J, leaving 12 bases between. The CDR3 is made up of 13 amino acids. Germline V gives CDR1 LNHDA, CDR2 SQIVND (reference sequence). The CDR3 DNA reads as TGTGCCAGTAGTAGCACCGCCGGGTATGAGCAGTTCTTC. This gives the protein CASSSTAGYEQFF.

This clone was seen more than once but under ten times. The CDR3 loop is CASSQEEATEQYF. DNA for the CDR3: TGCGCCAGCAGCCAAGAGGAGGCAACTGAGCAGTACTTC. This rearrangement joins TRBV4-3 to TRBJ2-7, with D possibly matching TRBD2 (5 bases). In germline, CDR1 is LGHNA, CDR2 YSLEER. V lost 0 bases and J lost 7, with 10 bases in between. CDR3 size: 13 residues.

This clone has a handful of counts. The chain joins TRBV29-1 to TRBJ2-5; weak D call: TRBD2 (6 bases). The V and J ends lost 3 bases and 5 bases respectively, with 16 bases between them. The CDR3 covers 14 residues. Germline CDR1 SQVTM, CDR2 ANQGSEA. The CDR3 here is CSVDSGVMQETQYF. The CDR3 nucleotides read TGCAGCGTTGATTCGGGAGTGATGCAGGAGACCCAGTACTTC.

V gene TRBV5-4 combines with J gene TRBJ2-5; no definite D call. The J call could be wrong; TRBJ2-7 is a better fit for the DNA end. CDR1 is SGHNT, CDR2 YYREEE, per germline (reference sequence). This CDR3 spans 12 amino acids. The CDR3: CASSTDPYEQYF. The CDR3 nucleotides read TGTGCCAGCAGCACTGATCCCTACGAGCAGTACTTC.

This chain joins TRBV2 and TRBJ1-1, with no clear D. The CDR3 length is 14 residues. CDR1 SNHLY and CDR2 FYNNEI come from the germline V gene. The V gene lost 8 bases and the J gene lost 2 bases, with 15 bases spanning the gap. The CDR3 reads CASEFMMLNTEAFF. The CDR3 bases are TGTGCCAGCGAGTTTATGATGCTCAACACTGAAGCTTTCTTT.

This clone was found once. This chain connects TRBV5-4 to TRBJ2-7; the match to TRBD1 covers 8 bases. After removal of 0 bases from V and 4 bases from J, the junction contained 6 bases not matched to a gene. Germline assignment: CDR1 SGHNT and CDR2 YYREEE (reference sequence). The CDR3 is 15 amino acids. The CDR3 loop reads CASSLVAGGGYEQYF. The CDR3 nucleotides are TGTGCCAGCAGCTTGGTTGCAGGGGGCGGGTACGAGCAGTACTTC.

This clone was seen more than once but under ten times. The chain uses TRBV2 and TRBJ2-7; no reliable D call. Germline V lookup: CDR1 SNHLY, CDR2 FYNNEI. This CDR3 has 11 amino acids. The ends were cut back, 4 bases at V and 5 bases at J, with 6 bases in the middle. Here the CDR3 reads CASSVPDEQYF. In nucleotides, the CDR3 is TGTGCCAGCAGTGTCCCAGACGAGCAGTACTTC.

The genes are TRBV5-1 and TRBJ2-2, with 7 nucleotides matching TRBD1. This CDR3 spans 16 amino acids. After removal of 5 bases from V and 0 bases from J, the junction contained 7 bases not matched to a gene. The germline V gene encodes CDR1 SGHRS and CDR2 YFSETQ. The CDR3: CASREMGTANTGELFF. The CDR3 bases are TGCGCCAGCAGGGAGATGGGGACAGCGAACACCGGGGAGCTGTTTTTT.

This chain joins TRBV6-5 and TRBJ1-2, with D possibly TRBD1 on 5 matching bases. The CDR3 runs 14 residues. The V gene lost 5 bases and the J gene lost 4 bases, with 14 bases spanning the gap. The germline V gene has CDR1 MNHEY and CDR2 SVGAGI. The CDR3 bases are TGTGCCAGCAGTCCCCTACAGGTGGTCTATGGCTACACCTTC. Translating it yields CASSPLQVVYGYTF.

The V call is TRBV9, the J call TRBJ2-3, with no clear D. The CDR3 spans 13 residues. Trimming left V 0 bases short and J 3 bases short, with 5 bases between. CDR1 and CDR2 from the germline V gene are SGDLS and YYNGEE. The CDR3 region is CASSVVETDTQYF. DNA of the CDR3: TGTGCCAGCAGCGTAGTGGAGACAGATACGCAGTATTTT. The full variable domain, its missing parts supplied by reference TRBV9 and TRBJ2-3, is DSGVTQTPKHLITATGQRVTLRCSPRSGDLSVYWYQQSLDQGLQFLIQYYNGEERAKGNILERFSAQQFPDLHSELNLSSLELGDSALYFCASSVVETDTQYFGPGTRLTVL.

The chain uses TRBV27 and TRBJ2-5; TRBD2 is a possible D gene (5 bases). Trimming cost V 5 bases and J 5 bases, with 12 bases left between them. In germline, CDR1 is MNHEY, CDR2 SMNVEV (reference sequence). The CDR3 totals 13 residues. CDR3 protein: CASSKRASETQYF. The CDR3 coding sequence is TGTGCCAGCAGTAAAAGGGCTAGCGAGACCCAGTACTTC.

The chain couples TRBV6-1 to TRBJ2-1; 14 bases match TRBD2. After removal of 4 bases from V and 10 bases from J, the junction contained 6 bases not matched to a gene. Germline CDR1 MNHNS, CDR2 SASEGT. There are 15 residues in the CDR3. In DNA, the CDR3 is TGTGCCAGCAGTGGGACTAGCGGGGGGTTCAGGGAGCAGTTCTTC. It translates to CASSGTSGGFREQFF.

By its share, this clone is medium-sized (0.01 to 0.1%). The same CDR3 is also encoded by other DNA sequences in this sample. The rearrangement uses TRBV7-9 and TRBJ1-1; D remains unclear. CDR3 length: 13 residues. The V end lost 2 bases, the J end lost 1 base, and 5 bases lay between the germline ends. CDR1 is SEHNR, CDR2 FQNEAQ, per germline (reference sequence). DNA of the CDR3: TGTGCCAGCAGCTTAAGCAAGAACACTGAAGCTTTCTTT. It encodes CASSLSKNTEAFF.

CDR3 sequence: CASSFPGEGPQHF. As DNA, the CDR3 is TGTGCCAGCAGCTTCCCAGGCGAGGGACCCCAGCATTTT. The gene calls are TRBV5-5 and TRBJ1-5; D is unresolved. Germline values: CDR1 SGHKS, CDR2 YYEKEE (reference sequence). The CDR3 is 13 residues long. V lost 2 bases, J lost 10 bases, and 13 bases lay in between.

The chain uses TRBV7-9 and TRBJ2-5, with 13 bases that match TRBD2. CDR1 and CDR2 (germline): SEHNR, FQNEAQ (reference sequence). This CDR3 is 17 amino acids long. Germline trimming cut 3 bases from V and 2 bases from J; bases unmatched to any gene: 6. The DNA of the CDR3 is TGTGCCAGCAGCTTGGGAGGACTAGCGGGGGATCAAGAGACCCAGTACTTC. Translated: CASSLGGLAGDQETQYF.

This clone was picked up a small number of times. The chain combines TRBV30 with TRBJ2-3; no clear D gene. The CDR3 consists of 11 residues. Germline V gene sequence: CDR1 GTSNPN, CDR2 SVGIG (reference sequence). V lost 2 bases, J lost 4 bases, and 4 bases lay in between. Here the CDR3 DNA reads TGTGCCTGGAGTCCGGCAGATACGCAGTATTTT. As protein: CAWSPADTQYF.

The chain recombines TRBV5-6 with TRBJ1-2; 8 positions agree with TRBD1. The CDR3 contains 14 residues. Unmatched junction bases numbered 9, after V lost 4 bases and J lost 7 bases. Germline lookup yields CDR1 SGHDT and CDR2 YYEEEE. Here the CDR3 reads CASSKGTGVLGYTF. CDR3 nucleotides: TGTGCCAGCAGCAAAGGGACAGGCGTTCTTGGCTACACCTTC. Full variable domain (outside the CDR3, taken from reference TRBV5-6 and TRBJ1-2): DAGVTQSPTHLIKTRGQQVTLRCSPKSGHDTVSWYQQALGQGPQFIFQYYEEEERQRGNFPDRFSGHQFPNYSSELNVNALLLGDSALYLCASSKGTGVLGYTFGSGTRLTVV.

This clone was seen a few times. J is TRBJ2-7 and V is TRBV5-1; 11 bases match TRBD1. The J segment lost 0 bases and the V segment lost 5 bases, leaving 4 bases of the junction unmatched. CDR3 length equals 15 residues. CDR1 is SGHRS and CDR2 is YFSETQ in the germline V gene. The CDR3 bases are TGCGCCAGCAGACCCGGGACAGGGGGCTCCTACGAGCAGTACTTC. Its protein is CASRPGTGGSYEQYF.

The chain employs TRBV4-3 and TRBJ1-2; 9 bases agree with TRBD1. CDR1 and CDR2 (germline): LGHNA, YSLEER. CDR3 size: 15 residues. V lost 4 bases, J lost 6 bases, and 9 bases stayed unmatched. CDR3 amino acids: CASSPQTGTGHGYTF. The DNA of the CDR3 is TGCGCCAGCAGCCCCCAAACCGGGACAGGGCATGGCTACACCTTC.

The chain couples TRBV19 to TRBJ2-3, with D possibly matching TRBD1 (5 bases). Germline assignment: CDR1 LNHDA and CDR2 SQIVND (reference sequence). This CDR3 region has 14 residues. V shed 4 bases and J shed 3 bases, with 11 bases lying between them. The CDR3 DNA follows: TGTGCCAGTAGTACAACAGGTGCAACAGATACGCAGTATTTT. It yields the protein CASSTTGATDTQYF.

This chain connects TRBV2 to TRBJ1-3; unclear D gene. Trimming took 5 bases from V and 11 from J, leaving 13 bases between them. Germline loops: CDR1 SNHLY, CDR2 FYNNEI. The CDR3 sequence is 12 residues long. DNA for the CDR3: TGTGCCAGCAGTCTCCCTCCTTCCGCCATATATTTT. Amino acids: CASSLPPSAIYF.